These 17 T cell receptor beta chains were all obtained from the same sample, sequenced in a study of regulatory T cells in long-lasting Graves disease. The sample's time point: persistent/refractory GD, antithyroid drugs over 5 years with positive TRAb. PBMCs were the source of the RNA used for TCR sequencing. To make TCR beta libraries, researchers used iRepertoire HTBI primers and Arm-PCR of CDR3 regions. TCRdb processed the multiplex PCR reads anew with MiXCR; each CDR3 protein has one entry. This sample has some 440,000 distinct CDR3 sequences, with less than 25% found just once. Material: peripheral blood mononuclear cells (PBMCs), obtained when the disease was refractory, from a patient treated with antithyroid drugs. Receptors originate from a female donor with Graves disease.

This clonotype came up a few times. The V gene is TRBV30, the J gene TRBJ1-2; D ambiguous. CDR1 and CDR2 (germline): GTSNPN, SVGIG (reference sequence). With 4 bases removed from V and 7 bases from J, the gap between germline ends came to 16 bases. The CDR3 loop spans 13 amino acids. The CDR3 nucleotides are TGTGCCTGGAACCCGGGGAGGGCCGGTGGCTACACCTTC. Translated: CAWNPGRAGGYTF.

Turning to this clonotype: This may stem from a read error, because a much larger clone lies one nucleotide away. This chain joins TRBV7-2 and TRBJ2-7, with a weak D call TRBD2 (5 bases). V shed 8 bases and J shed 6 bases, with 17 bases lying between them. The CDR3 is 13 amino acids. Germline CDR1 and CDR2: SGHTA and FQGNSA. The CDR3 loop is CASGVGRGFEQYF. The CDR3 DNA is TGTGCCAGCGGGGTTGGCAGAGGGTTCGAGCAGTACTTC.

The CDR3 DNA sequence: TGTGCCAGCAGTTTGTATATTACAGGGGGCAGTGCAACTAATGAAAAACTGTTTTTT. Translation: CASSLYITGGSATNEKLFF. The V call is TRBV28, the J call TRBJ1-4, with 9 bases matching TRBD1. The CDR3 is 19 amino acids. The V and J ends lost 3 bases and 0 bases, in that order; junction bases with no gene match: 11. Germline assignment: CDR1 MDHEN and CDR2 SYDVKM.

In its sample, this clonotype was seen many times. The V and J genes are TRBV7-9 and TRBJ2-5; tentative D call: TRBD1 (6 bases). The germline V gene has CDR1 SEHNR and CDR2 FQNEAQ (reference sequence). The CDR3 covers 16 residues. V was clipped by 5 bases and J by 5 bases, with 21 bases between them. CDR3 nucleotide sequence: TGTGCCAGCAGCCCCAGACGGTTACAGGGTTTCGAGACCCAGTACTTC. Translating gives CASSPRRLQGFETQYF.

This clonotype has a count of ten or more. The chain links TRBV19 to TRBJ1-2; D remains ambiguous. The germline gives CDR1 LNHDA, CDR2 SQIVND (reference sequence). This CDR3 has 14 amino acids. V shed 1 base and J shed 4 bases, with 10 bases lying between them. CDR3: CASSIASQVYGYTF. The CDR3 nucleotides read TGTGCCAGTAGTATAGCGTCGCAAGTCTATGGCTACACCTTC.

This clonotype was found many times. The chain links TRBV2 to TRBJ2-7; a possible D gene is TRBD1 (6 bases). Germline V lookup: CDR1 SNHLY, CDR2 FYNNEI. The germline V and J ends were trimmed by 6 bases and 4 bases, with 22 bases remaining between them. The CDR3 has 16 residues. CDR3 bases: TGTGCCAGCAGCTCTGGGCTGGGACAAAGAAGATACGAGCAGTACTTC. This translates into CASSSGLGQRRYEQYF.

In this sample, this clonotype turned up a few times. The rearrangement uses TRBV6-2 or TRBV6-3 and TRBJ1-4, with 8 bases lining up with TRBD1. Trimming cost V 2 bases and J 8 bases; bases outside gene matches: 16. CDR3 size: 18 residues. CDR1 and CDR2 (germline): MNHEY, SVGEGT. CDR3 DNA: TGTGCCAGCAGTTACCCCGGACAGGGAGGGGGGAAAGTCGAAAAACTGTTTTTT. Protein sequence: CASSYPGQGGGKVEKLFF.

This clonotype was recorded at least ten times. CDR3 sequence reads: CASSYSRPWNEQFF. CDR3 coding DNA: TGTGCCAGCAGTTACTCGCGGCCGTGGAATGAGCAGTTCTTC. The genes are TRBV6-5 and TRBJ2-1, with D hard to call. CDR1 is MNHEY, CDR2 SVGAGI, per germline. The CDR3 contains 14 residues. Trimming removed 0 bases from V and 7 bases from J, with 10 bases in between.

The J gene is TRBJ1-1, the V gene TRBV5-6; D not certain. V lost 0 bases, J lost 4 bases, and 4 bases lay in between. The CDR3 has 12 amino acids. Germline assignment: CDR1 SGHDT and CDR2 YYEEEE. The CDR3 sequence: CASSLARTEAFF. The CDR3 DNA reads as TGTGCCAGCAGCTTGGCCCGCACTGAAGCTTTCTTT. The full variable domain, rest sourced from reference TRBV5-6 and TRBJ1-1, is DAGVTQSPTHLIKTRGQQVTLRCSPKSGHDTVSWYQQALGQGPQFIFQYYEEEERQRGNFPDRFSGHQFPNYSSELNVNALLLGDSALYLCASSLARTEAFFGQGTRLTVV.

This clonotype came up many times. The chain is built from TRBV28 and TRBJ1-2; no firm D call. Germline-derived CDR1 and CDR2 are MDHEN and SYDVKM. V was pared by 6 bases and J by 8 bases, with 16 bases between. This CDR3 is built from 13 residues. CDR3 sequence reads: CASRKGGWWGYTF. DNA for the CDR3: TGTGCCAGCAGGAAAGGAGGGTGGTGGGGCTACACCTTC.

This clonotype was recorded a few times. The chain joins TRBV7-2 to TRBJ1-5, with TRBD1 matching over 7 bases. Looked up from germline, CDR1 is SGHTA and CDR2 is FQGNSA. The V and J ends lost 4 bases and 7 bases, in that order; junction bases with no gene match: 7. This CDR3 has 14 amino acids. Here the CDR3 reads CASSSRDSRQPQHF. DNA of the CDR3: TGTGCCAGCAGCTCCCGGGACAGTAGACAGCCCCAGCATTTT.

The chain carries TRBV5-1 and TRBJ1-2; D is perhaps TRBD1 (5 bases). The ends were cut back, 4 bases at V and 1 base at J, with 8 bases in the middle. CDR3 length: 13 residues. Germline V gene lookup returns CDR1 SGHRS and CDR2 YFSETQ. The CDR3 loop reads CASSIDSNYGYTF. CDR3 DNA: TGCGCCAGCAGCATAGACAGTAACTATGGCTACACCTTC.

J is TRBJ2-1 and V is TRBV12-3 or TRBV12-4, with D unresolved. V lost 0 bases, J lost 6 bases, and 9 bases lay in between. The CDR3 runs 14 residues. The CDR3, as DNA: TGTGCCAGCAGTTTAGCTAGGCGGAGCAATGAGCAGTTCTTC. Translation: CASSLARRSNEQFF.

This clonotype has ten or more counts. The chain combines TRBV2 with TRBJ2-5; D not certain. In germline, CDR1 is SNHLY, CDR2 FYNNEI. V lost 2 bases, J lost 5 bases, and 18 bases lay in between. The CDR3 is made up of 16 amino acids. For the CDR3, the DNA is TGTGCCAGCAGTGAAAGCGCGAGTAATCGTCCGGAGACCCAGTACTTC. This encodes CASSESASNRPETQYF.

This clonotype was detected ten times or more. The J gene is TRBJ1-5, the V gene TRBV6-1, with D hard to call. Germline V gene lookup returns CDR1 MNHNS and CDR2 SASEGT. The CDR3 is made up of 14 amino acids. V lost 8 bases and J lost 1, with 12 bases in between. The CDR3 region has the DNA TGTGCCAGCCAGGCAGCGTACAGCAATCAGCCCCAGCATTTT. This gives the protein CASQAAYSNQPQHF.

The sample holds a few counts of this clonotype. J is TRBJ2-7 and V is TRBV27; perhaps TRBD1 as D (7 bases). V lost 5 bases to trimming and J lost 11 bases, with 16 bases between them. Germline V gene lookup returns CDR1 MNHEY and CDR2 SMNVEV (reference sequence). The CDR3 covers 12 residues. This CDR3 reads CASSPEDREEYF. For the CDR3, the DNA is TGTGCCAGCAGTCCAGAAGACAGGGAGGAGTACTTC.

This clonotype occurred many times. CDR3 in amino acids: CASSELPPNYGYTF. The CDR3 region has the DNA TGTGCCAGCAGTGAACTTCCGCCGAACTATGGCTACACCTTC. This chain connects TRBV6-1 to TRBJ1-2; D unresolved. V was cut by 2 bases and J by 2 bases, with 9 bases left in between. CDR3 length: 14 residues. Germline lookup yields CDR1 MNHNS and CDR2 SASEGT.